This T cell receptor beta chain was retrieved from a study of cytomegalovirus exposure and HLA in healthy donors. Study as a whole: There were approximately 400 genotyped donors. Of these, roughly 80% fell in the genetic ancestry cluster associated with self-reported Caucasian donors. Study-wide findings and caveats: Most sequenced TCRs were rare (though some public TCRs occurred in many donors). Later examination showed HLA-associated TCR beta chains had greater clonal expansion than equally common others. CMV antigen specificity was confirmed in vitro for a few CMV-associated chains.

Points on this clone: The target antigen is unknown.

The PCR used 60 Vbeta and 13 Jbeta primers. Method: immunoSEQ multiplex PCR; TCRdb's copy keeps in-frame clones and lacks some. The table has some 150,000 clones, roughly 63% seen once; the top ten hold about 7.1%. The germline V gene has CDR1 SQVTM and CDR2 ANQGSEA. Deletions cut 4 bases from V and 3 bases from J, with 13 bases between. This CDR3 spans 13 amino acids. Sequenced input: PBMCs. The chain employs TRBV29-1 and TRBJ2-7; weak D call: TRBD2 (5 bases). This receptor was identified in a woman aged 55 to 70 in good health and CMV-seropositive. CDR3 in amino acids: CSVVDPRDYEQYF. Written as DNA, the CDR3 is TGCAGCGTTGTCGACCCCCGGGACTACGAGCAGTACTTC.